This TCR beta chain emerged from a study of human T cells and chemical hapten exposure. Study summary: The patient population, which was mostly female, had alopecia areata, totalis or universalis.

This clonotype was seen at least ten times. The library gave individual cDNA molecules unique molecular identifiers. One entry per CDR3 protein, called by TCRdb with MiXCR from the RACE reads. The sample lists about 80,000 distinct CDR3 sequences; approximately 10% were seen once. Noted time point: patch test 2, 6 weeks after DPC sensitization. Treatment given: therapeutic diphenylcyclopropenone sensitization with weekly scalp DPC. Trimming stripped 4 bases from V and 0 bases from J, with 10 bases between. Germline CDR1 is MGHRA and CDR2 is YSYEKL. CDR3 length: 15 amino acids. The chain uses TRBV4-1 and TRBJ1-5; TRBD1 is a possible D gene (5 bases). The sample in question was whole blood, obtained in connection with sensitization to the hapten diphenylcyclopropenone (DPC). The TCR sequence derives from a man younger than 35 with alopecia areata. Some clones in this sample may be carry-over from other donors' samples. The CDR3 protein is CASSPTDLSNQPQHF. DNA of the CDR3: TGCGCCAGCAGCCCGACAGACCTTAGCAATCAGCCCCAGCATTTT.